Each of the 9 T cell receptor beta chains below was sequenced from the same sample in a study of prognosis after radiotherapy for stage I lung cancer. TCR beta CDR3 was amplified from genomic DNA by two-round multiplex PCR. First-round PCR amplification was performed with primers specific to each TRBV and TRBJ gene. TCRdb re-called the multiplex PCR reads with MiXCR, one entry per CDR3 protein. The sample records more than 15,000 distinct CDR3 sequences, 17% being singletons. The input for sequencing was PBMCs, taken before or after stereotactic body radiation therapy (not recorded which). These receptors came from a donor aged 50 or older with non-small cell lung cancer.

This clonotype was recorded many times. The chain couples TRBV10-3 to TRBJ2-1; D unresolved. V lost 4 bases and J 7 bases, leaving 14 bases between the germline ends. This CDR3 region has 14 residues. Germline values: CDR1 ENHRY, CDR2 SYGVKD. CDR3 DNA sequence: TGTGCCATCAGTGGAGTTTTTACCGTTAATGAGCAGTTCTTC. The encoded protein is CAISGVFTVNEQFF.

This clonotype was detected many times. The chain is built from TRBV3-1 and TRBJ2-3, with 9 bases fitting TRBD2. Germline values: CDR1 LGHDT, CDR2 YNNKEL (reference sequence). V was pared by 1 base and J by 0 bases, with 11 bases of the junction left unmatched. The CDR3 contains 19 residues. CDR3 protein: CASSQVLFAGGPSTDTQYF. CDR3 in DNA: TGTGCCAGCAGCCAAGTCCTTTTCGCGGGGGGGCCAAGCACAGATACGCAGTATTTT.

This clonotype was seen repeatedly, ten times or more. The CDR3 DNA follows: TGTGCCAGCAGTGAAGCGCTCTGGGGGCTTTGGGACGAGCAGTACTTC. Its translation is CASSEALWGLWDEQYF. The chain links TRBV6-1 to TRBJ2-7; TRBD1 might be the D (6 bases). V lost 0 bases and J lost 5, with 17 bases in between. The V gene's germline CDR1 is MNHNS and CDR2 SASEGT. CDR3 length: 16 residues.

Notes on this clonotype: Mismatch with germline at one junction end may stem from a read error. This chain joins TRBV27 and TRBJ2-3; tentatively, D is TRBD2 (5 bases). The CDR3 is made up of 13 amino acids. The germline V gene encodes CDR1 MNHEY and CDR2 SMNVEV (reference sequence). The CDR3 region is CASRWESTHTQYF. In DNA, the CDR3 is TGTGCCAGTAGATGGGAGAGCACACATACGCAGTATTTT.

This clonotype appeared a few times. The rearrangement links TRBV6-1 to TRBJ2-1, with 11 bases matching TRBD2. The CDR3 has 17 residues. Trimming removed 6 bases from V and 2 bases from J; junction bases left unmatched: 9. In germline, CDR1 is MNHNS, CDR2 SASEGT. This chain's CDR3 is CASRPPSGGSAYNEQFF. In DNA, the CDR3 is TGTGCCAGCAGACCACCTAGCGGGGGGAGCGCCTACAATGAGCAGTTCTTC.

This clonotype was counted ten times or more. V and J are TRBV19 and TRBJ2-7; 8 nucleotides line up with TRBD1. CDR1 LNHDA and CDR2 SQIVND come from the germline V gene (reference sequence). V trimming: 6 bases; J trimming: 9 bases; junction bases outside the gene matches: 16. The CDR3 runs to 15 residues. CDR3 nucleotide sequence: TGTGCCAGTAGCACCGGACAGGGTGAAATCAGCGGGCAGTACTTC. Translated: CASSTGQGEISGQYF.

This clonotype was detected only a few times. This chain connects TRBV5-1 to TRBJ2-1, with a weak D call TRBD2 (7 bases). Deletions cut 4 bases from V and 8 bases from J, with 22 bases between. The CDR3 is 16 amino acids. Germline V gives CDR1 SGHRS, CDR2 YFSETQ. CDR3 sequence (DNA): TGCGCCAGCAGCCGCCGAGGGGGGGGGATTACTGATGAGCAGTTCTTC. As protein: CASSRRGGGITDEQFF.

This clonotype has a count of ten or more. This rearrangement joins TRBV6-1 to TRBJ2-1, with TRBD1 matching over 7 bases. CDR1 and CDR2 (germline): MNHNS, SASEGT. This CDR3 region has 16 residues. The J segment lost 4 bases and the V segment lost 5 bases, leaving 11 bases of the junction unmatched. CDR3 sequence reads: CASSRDRTNPYNEQFF. CDR3 coding DNA: TGTGCCAGCAGTAGGGACAGAACTAACCCTTACAATGAGCAGTTCTTC.

Ten or more counts support this clonotype. The chain couples TRBV20-1 to TRBJ1-2; possible D gene TRBD1, 6 bases. V was clipped by 5 bases and J by 8 bases, with 15 bases between them. This CDR3 spans 12 amino acids. Germline values: CDR1 DFQATT, CDR2 SNEGSKA (reference sequence). CDR3 loop: CSAEPGHGGYTF. In nucleotides, the CDR3 is TGCAGTGCTGAACCGGGACATGGCGGCTACACCTTC.